The clone carrying this T cell receptor (beta chain) was observed a handful of times. This sample was included in a study of T-cell memory formation after mild COVID-19. The CDR3 loop spans 13 amino acids. CDR1 SGDLS and CDR2 YYNGEE come from the germline V gene. Trimming left V 3 bases short and J 5 bases short, with 11 bases between. Constant-segment primers were used for 5'RACE, and the resulting TCR alpha and TCR beta cDNA libraries carried sample barcodes and UMIs. A single record per CDR3 protein comes from TCRdb applying MiXCR to the 5' RACE reads. Of 150,000 to 200,000 distinct CDR3 sequences in the sample, roughly a fifth were seen once.

Source material: PBMCs or a T cell subset sorted from them (not recorded which). The chain joins TRBV9 to TRBJ2-5, with D perhaps matching TRBD1 (6 bases). The receptor was isolated from an adult woman who had mild COVID-19 (a few samples of this study predate the infection). Cell type and time point are not known. The DNA for the CDR3 is TGTGCCAGCAGCGCCGGGACAACGGAGACCCAGTACTTC. Translated: CASSAGTTETQYF. Looking up the rest from reference TRBV9 and TRBJ2-5 gives the full variable domain: DSGVTQTPKHLITATGQRVTLRCSPRSGDLSVYWYQQSLDQGLQFLIQYYNGEERAKGNILERFSAQQFPDLHSELNLSSLELGDSALYFCASSAGTTETQYFGPGTRLLVL.